The sequence of this TCR beta chain was determined in a study of tumor-infiltrating lymphocytes in primary liver carcinoma. V gave up 7 bases and J gave up 0 bases, with 16 bases separating them. The CDR3 sequence is 15 residues long. The researchers obtained blood RNA from unsorted whole blood and also extracted germline DNA. A word on this clonotype: Its antigen is not known.

Findings of the study overall: It was in tumors, not blood, that the top-250-clone fraction was significantly higher (p = 0.039).

Using a constant-region primer together with ProtoScript II reverse transcriptase, TCR beta cDNA was made from about 490 ng of total RNA. Nested multiplex PCR, run for three rounds with slightly modified ARM-PCR, yielded TCR beta libraries. Researchers ran the first two PCR rounds for roughly 10 cycles each with TRBV1-TRBV30 forward primers and a C-beta reverse primer. One entry per CDR3 protein, called by TCRdb with MiXCR from the multiplex PCR reads. The table lists around 210,000 distinct CDR3 sequences, approximately 65% of them singletons. This TCR derives from a woman in her sixties or seventies with primary liver carcinoma and hepatitis B virus infection. The sample taken for sequencing was peripheral blood. V usage is TRBV12-3 or TRBV12-4 and J usage is TRBJ2-7; D gene unclear. CDR3 residues: CASTITISSSYEQYF. Here the CDR3 DNA reads TGTGCCAGCACCATCACCATATCCAGCTCCTACGAGCAGTACTTC.